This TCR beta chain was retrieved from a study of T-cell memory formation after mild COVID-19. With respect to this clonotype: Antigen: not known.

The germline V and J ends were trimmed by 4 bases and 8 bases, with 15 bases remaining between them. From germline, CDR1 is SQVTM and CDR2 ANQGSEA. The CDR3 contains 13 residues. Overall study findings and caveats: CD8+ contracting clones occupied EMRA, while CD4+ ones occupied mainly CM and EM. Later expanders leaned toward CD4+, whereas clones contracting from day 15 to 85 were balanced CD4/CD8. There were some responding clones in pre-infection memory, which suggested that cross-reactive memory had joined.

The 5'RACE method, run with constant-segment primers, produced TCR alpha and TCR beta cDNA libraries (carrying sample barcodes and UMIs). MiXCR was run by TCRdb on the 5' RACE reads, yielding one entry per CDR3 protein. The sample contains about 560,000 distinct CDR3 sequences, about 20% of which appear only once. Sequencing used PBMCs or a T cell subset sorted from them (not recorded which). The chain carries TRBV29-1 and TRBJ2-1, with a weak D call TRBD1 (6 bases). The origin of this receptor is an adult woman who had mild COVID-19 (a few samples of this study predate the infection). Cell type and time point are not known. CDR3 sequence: CSVVAQGNDEQFF. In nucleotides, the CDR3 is TGCAGCGTTGTGGCGCAGGGGAACGATGAGCAGTTCTTC.